Detailed here is one TCR beta chain. This CDR3 is 12 amino acids long. Trimming stripped 3 bases from V and 5 bases from J, with 6 bases between. Germline values: CDR1 SGDLS, CDR2 YYNGEE. Method: immunoSEQ multiplex PCR; TCRdb's copy keeps in-frame clones and lacks some. The table has approximately 70,000 clones, about 83% seen once. Time point meaning: pretreatment peripheral blood. These data come from a study of PD-L1 blockade in urothelial cancer. Study summary: Dosed intravenously at 1,200 mg every 3 weeks, atezolizumab was initiated by patients at some point between 2013 and 2014. Males with bladder-origin urothelial cancer constituted about 90% of the roughly 30 patients. Typically, measured as a median, blood samples had about 140,000 T cells.

The sequence was obtained from a woman aged 65 to 85 with urothelial cancer. The sequences come from PBMCs, collected around atezolizumab (anti-PD-L1) treatment. The J gene is TRBJ2-1, the V gene TRBV9; possible D gene TRBD1, 5 bases. The CDR3 region is CASSARDNEQFF. CDR3 coding DNA: TGTGCCAGCAGCGCCAGGGACAATGAGCAGTTCTTC.